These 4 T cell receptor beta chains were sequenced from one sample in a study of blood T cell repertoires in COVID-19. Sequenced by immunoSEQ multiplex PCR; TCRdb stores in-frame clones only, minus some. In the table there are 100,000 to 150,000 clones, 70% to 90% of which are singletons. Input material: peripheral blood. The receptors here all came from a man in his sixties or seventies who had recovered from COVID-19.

The CDR3 region is CASSPPARDEQYF. In DNA, the CDR3 is TGTGCCAGCTCACCGCCGGCCCGGGACGAGCAGTACTTC. V is TRBV18 and J is TRBJ2-7; D is undetermined. Trimming removed 3 bases at V and 5 bases at J, with 11 bases between. The length of the CDR3 is 13 residues. Germline loops: CDR1 KGHSH, CDR2 LQKENI.

The CDR3 region is CASSQSGGLSYEQYF. CDR3 nucleotides: TGCGCCAGCAGCCAAAGTGGAGGGCTGTCCTACGAGCAGTACTTC. The chain combines TRBV5-1 with TRBJ2-7; maybe TRBD2 (6 bases). The CDR3 totals 15 residues. The V end lost 4 bases, the J end lost 1 base, and 15 bases lay between the germline ends. The germline CDR1 and CDR2 sequences are SGHRS and YFSETQ. The full variable domain, its missing parts supplied by reference TRBV5-1 and TRBJ2-7, is KAGVTQTPRYLIKTRGQQVTLSCSPISGHRSVSWYQQTPGQGLQFLFEYFSETQRNKGNFPGRFSGRQFSNSRSEMNVSTLELGDSALYLCASSQSGGLSYEQYFGPGTRLTVT.

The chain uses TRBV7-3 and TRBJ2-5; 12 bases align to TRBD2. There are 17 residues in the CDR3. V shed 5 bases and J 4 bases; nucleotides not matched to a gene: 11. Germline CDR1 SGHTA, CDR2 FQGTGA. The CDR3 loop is CASSPLAGGSSPETQYF. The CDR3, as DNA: TGTGCCAGCAGCCCCCTAGCGGGGGGGTCATCCCCAGAGACCCAGTACTTC.

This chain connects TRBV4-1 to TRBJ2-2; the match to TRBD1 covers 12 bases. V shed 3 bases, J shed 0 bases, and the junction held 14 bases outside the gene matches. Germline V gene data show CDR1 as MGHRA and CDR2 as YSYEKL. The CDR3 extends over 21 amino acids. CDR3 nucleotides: TGCGCCAGCAGCCATGTACCGGGACAGGGGGCCATTTTTCCGAACACCGGGGAGCTGTTTTTT. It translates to CASSHVPGQGAIFPNTGELFF.